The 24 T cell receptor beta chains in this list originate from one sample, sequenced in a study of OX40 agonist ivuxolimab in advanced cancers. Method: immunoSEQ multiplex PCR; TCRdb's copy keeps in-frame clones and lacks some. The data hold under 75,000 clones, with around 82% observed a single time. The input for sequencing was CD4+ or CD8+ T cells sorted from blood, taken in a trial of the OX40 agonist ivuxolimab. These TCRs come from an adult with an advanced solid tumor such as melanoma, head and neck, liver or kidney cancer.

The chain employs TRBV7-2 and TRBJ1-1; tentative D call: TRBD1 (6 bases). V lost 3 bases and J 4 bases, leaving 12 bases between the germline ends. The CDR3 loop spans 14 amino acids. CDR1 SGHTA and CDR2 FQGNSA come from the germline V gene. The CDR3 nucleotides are TGTGCCAGCAGCTTCGGGGGGCAAAGCACTGAAGCTTTCTTT. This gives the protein CASSFGGQSTEAFF.

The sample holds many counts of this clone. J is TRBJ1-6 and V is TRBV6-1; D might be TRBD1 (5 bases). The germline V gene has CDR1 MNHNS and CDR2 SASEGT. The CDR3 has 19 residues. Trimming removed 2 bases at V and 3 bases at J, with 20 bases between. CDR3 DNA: TGTGCCAGCAGTGAATCAAGCCTCGTGGGGGGGGTCTATAATTCACCCCTCCACTTT. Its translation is CASSESSLVGGVYNSPLHF.

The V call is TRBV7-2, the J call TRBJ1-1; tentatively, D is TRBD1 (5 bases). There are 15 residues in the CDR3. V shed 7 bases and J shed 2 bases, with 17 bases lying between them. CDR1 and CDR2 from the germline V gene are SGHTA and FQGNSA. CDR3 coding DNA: TGTGCCAGCACCGATAGGGTGGGGCTTAACACTGAAGCTTTCTTT. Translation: CASTDRVGLNTEAFF. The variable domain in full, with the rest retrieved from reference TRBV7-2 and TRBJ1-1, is GAGVSQSPSNKVTEKGKDVELRCDPISGHTALYWYRQSLGQGLEFLIYFQGNSAPDKSGLPSDRFSAERTGGSVSTLTIQRTQQEDSAVYLCASTDRVGLNTEAFFGQGTRLTVV.

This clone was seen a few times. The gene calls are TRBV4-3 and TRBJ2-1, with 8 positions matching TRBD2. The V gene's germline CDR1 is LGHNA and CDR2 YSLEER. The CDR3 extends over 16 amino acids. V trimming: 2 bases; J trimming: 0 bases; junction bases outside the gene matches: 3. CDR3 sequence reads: CASSQSGGFSYNEQFF. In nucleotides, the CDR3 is TGCGCCAGCAGCCAAAGCGGGGGCTTCTCCTACAATGAGCAGTTCTTC.

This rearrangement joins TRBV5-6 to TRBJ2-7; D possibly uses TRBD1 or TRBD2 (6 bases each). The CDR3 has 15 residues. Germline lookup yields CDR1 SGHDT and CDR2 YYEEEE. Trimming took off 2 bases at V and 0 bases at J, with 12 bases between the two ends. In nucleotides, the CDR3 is TGTGCCAGCAGCTTCGGGGGCATAAGCTCCTACGAGCAGTACTTC. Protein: CASSFGGISSYEQYF.

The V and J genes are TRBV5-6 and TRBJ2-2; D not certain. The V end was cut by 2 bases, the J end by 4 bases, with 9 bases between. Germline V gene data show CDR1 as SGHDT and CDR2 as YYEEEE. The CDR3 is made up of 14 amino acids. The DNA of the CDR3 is TGTGCCAGCAGCTTTAGGCCGACCACCGGGGAGCTGTTTTTT. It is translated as CASSFRPTTGELFF.

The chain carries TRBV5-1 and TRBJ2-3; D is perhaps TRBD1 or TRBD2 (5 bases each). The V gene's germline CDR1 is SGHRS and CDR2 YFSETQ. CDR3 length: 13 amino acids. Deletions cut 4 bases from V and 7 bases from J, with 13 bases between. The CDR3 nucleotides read TGCGCCAGCAGCCCGGTAGGGGAGTATACGCAGTATTTT. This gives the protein CASSPVGEYTQYF.

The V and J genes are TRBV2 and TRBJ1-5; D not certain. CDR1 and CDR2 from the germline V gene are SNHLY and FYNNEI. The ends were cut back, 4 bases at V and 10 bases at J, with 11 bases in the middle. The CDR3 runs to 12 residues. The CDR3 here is CASSGPRRPQHF. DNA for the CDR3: TGTGCCAGCAGTGGTCCTCGGAGACCCCAGCATTTT.

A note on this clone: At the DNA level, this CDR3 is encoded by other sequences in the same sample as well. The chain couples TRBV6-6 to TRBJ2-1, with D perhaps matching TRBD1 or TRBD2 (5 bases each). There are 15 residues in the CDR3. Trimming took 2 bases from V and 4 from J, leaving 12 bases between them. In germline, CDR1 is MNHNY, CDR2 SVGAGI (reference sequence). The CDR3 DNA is TGTGCCAGCAGTTACCCTAGGGGAGTTTACAATGAGCAGTTCTTC. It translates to CASSYPRGVYNEQFF.

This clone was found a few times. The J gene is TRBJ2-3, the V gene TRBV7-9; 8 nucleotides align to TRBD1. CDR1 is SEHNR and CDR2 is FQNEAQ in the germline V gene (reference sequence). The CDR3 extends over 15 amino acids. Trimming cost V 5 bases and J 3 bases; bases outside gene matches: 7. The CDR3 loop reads CASSHTGGRTDTQYF. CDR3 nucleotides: TGTGCCAGCAGCCATACAGGGGGACGGACAGATACGCAGTATTTT.

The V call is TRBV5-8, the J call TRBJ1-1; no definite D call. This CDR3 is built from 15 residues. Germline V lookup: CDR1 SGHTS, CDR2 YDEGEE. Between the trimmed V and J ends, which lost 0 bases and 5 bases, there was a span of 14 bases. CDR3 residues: CASSLVSWGGTEAFF. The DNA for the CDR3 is TGTGCCAGCAGCTTGGTTTCGTGGGGTGGGACTGAAGCTTTCTTT.

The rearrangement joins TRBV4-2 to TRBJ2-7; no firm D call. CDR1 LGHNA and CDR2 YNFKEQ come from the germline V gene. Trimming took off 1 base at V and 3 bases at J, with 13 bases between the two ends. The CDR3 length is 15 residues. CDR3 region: CASSQGSGVHYEQYF. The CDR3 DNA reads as TGTGCCAGCAGCCAAGGTAGTGGGGTCCACTACGAGCAGTACTTC.

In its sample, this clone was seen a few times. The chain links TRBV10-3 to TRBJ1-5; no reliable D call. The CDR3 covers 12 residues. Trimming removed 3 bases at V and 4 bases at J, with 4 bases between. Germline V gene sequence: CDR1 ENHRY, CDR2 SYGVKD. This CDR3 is CAISDTNQPQHF. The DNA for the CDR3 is TGTGCCATCAGTGACACAAATCAGCCCCAGCATTTT.

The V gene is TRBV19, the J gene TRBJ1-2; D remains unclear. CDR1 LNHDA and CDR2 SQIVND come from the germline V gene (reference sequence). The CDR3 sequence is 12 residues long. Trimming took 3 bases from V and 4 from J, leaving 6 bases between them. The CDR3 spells CASSIPGYGYTF. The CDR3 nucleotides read TGTGCCAGTAGTATCCCCGGCTATGGCTACACCTTC.

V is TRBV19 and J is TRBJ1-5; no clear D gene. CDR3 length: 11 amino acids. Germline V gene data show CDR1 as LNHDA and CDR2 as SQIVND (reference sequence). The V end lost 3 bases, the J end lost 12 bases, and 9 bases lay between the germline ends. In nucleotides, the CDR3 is TGTGCCAGTAGTATGGGAGTACTCCAGCATTTT. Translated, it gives CASSMGVLQHF.

The CDR3 sequence is CSVDSGTGTYEQYF. CDR3 in DNA: TGCAGCGTTGACTCCGGGACAGGGACCTACGAGCAGTACTTC. The J gene is TRBJ2-7, the V gene TRBV29-1; 9 nucleotides match TRBD1. Germline V gives CDR1 SQVTM, CDR2 ANQGSEA. The CDR3 extends over 14 amino acids. The V segment lost 3 bases and the J segment 2 bases; nucleotides outside the gene matches: 5.

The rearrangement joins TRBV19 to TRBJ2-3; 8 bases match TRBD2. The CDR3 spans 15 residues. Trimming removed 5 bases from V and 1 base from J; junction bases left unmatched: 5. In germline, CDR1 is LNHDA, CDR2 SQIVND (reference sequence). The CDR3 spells CASSGGGGRTDTQYF. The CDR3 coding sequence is TGTGCCAGTAGTGGAGGCGGGGGGCGCACAGATACGCAGTATTTT.

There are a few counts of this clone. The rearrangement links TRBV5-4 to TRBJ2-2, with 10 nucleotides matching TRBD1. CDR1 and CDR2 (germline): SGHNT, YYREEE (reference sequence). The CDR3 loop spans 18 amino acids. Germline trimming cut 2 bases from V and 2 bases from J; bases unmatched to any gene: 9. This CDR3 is CASSFGGDRGSNTGELFF. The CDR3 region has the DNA TGTGCCAGCAGCTTTGGAGGGGACAGGGGCTCTAACACCGGGGAGCTGTTTTTT. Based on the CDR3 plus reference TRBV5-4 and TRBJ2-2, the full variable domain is ETGVTQSPTHLIKTRGQQVTLRCSSQSGHNTVSWYQQALGQGPQFIFQYYREEENGRGNFPPRFSGLQFPNYSSELNVNALELDDSALYLCASSFGGDRGSNTGELFFGEGSRLTVL.

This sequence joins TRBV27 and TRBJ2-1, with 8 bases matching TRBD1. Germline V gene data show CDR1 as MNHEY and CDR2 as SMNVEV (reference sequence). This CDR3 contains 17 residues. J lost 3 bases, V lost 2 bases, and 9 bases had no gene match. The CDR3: CASSLDQTGTGYNEQFF. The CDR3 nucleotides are TGTGCCAGCAGTTTAGATCAGACGGGGACAGGCTACAATGAGCAGTTCTTC.

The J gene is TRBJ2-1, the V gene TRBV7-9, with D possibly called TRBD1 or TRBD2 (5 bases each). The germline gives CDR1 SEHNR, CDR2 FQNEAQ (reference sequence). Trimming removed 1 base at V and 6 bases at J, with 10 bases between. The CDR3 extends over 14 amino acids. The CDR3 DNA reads TGTGCCAGCAGCTTAGATGGGGGTGTCAATGAGCAGTTCTTC. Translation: CASSLDGGVNEQFF.

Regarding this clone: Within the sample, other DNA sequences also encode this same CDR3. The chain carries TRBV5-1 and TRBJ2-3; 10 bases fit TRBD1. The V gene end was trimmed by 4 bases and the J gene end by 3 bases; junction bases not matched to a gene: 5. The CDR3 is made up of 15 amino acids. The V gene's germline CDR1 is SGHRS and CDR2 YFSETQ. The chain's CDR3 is CASSAGQGLTDTQYF. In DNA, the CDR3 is TGCGCCAGCAGCGCGGGACAGGGGCTTACAGATACGCAGTATTTT.

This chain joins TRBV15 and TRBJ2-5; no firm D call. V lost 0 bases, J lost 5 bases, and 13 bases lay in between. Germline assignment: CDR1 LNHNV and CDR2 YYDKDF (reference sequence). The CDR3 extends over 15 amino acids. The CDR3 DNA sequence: TGTGCCACCAGCAGAGATCCTACGACTGGGGAGACCCAGTACTTC. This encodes CATSRDPTTGETQYF.

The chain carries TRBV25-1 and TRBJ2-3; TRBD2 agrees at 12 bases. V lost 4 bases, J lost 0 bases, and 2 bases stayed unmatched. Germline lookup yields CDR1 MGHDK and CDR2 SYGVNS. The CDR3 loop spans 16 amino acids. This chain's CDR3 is CASSGLAGDSTDTQYF. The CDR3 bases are TGTGCCAGCAGTGGACTAGCGGGGGACAGCACAGATACGCAGTATTTT.

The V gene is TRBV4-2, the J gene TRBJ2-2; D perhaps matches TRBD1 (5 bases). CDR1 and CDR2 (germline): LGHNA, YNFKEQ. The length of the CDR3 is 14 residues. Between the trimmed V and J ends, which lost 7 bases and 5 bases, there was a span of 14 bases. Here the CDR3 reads CASTPEPGTGELFF. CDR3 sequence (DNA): TGTGCCAGCACCCCAGAACCAGGGACCGGGGAGCTGTTTTTT.